This is a list of T cell receptor beta chains from one sample in a study of blood T cells in healthy people across ages. One entry per CDR3 protein, called by TCRdb with MiXCR from the 5' RACE reads. The repertoire consists of some 940,000 distinct CDR3 sequences, with under 35% occurring once and the leading ten covering about 10%. The same data also contributed to another study, on T cells of mothers and their children.

The specimen sequenced was blood. The source is a woman aged 40 to 55 in good health. Each CDR3 is given with its conserved first and last residue.

13 | TRBJ2-5 | TRBV5-1 | CASSSEALVSQYF
13 | TRBJ2-7 | TRBV28 | CASSIDRGNEQYF
14 | TRBJ2-2 | TRBV3-1 | CASGEGGLAGELFF
16 | TRBJ2-7 | TRBV20-1 | CSARDPGQGRSYEQYF
12 | TRBJ2-3 | TRBV30 | CAWRPPGDTQYF
14 | TRBJ1-2 | TRBV7-2 | CASSSPTDNYGYTF
15 | TRBJ2-2 | TRBV5-1 | CASTSLGSNTGELFF
15 | TRBJ2-7 | TRBV6-5 | CASSYSNPTSYEQYF
13 | TRBJ2-7 | TRBV20-1 | CSARWTGNYEQYF
13 | TRBJ1-6 | TRBV12-3/TRBV12-4 | CASTWTGTSPLHF
16 | TRBJ2-2 | TRBV28 | CASSPSGQGAGGELFF
15 | TRBJ1-1 | TRBV27 | CASSPGTVMNTEAFF
9 | TRBJ2-5 | TRBV12-1 | CAGRETQYF
13 | TRBJ2-3 | TRBV20-1 | CSAREWRPDTQYF
15 | TRBJ2-4 | TRBV7-9 | CASSSYRAHHNEQYF
15 | TRBJ2-4 | TRBV11-3 | CASSPPGGPANIQYF
11 | TRBJ2-1 | TRBV3-1 | CASSHTETQFF
15 | TRBJ2-1 | TRBV2 | CASREAGGAFNEQFF
15 | TRBJ1-2 | TRBV4-3 | CASSHSGTESDGYTF
13 | TRBJ1-2 | TRBV28 | CATQDSPNYGYTF
12 | TRBJ2-5 | TRBV7-2 | CASSLVRETQYF
21 | TRBJ2-1 | TRBV7-6 | CASSSVRGRGAETQGWNEQFF
11 | TRBJ2-1 | TRBV3-1 | CASSQGPQSFF
14 | TRBJ1-2 | TRBV11-1 | CASSPWGTDDGYTF
14 | TRBJ2-1 | TRBV27 | CARLTRMGSGEQFF
13 | TRBJ2-7 | TRBV20-1 | CSAKGTRSYEQYF
13 | TRBJ2-7 | TRBV3-1 | CASSQRAENEQYF
17 | TRBJ2-1 | TRBV7-2 | CASSLEAPVGSYNEQFF
13 | TRBJ2-7 | TRBV5-1 | CTSSFNLGYEQYF
15 | TRBJ2-5 | TRBV6-4 | CASSVPDRHQETQYF
14 | TRBJ2-7 | TRBV20-1 | CSAQRRQGRLEQYF
15 | TRBJ2-1 | TRBV28 | CASTPWGTARGEQFF
13 | TRBJ2-7 | TRBV20-1 | CSADGGGSYEQYF
16 | TRBJ1-2 | TRBV4-1 | CASSQEPTVGNYGYTF